This T cell receptor beta chain derives from a study of cytomegalovirus exposure and HLA in healthy donors. Regarding the study as a whole: In a later analysis, the majority of CMV-associated beta chains seemingly showed HLA restriction.

All the people who gave samples were healthy bone marrow donors. Worth noting for this clone: The antigen is unknown.

It was with 60 Vbeta and 13 Jbeta primers that the PCR ran. TCRdb's table, derived via immunoSEQ multiplex PCR, lists solely in-frame clones and lacks some. This repertoire shows approximately 160,000 clones, 80% found once; its top ten account for 1%. The sequence derives from a woman between 45 and 60 years old in good health and CMV-seropositive. Sequencing was carried out using PBMCs.

In DNA, the CDR3 is TGTGCCAGCAGCGCCCACAGGGATAATGAAAAACTGTTTTTT. Translation gives CASSAHRDNEKLFF. This chain connects TRBV9 to TRBJ1-4; D is perhaps TRBD1 (6 bases). CDR1 SGDLS and CDR2 YYNGEE come from the germline V gene. Trimming cost V 3 bases and J 4 bases, with 10 bases left between them. This CDR3 is 14 amino acids long.